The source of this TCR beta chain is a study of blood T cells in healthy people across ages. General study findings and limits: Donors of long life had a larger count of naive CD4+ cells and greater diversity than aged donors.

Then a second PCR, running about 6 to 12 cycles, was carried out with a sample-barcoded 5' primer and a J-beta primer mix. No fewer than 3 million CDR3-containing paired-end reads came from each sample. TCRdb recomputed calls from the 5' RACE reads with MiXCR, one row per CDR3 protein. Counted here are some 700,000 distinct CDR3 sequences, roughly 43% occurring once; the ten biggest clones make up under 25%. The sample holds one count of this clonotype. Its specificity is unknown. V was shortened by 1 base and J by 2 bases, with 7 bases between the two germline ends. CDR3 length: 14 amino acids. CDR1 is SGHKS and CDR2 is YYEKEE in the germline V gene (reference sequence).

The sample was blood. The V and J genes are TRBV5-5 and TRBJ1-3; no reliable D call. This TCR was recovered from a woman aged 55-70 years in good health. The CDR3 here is CASSLLEAGNTIYF. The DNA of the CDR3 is TGTGCCAGCAGCTTGTTGGAGGCTGGAAACACCATATATTTT.